What follows is one T cell receptor (beta chain) and its context. The data stem from a study of blood T cell repertoires in COVID-19. Across the study: Specimens from acute and convalescent COVID-19 originated in the United States, Italy and Spain. From T cells, B-cell-depleted T cells, or PBMCs came the material, which was cDNA or gDNA.

Original methodology: Reference gene primer amplification yielded estimated nucleated cell counts. TCRdb's table, derived via immunoSEQ multiplex PCR, lists solely in-frame clones and lacks some. That table supplies the V and J calls and clone size; D and trimming were determined from the DNA. This table holds 200,000 to 250,000 clones, roughly nine tenths found once. Trimming removed 0 bases from V and 0 bases from J, with 5 bases in between. The germline V gene has CDR1 PRHDT and CDR2 FYEKMQ (reference sequence). The CDR3 runs 14 residues. The clonotype comes from a woman aged 18 to 35 who had recovered from COVID-19. The chain carries TRBV13 and TRBJ1-2, with D hard to call. Specimen: peripheral blood. The CDR3 spells CASSLGRSNYGYTF. For the CDR3, the DNA is TGTGCCAGCAGCTTAGGCAGATCTAACTATGGCTACACCTTC.